A single T cell receptor beta chain is shown here with its context. There is no known antigen for this receptor. Base quality data are lacking; no much larger clone is found one base away. The source of the sample is a study of T cell responses to AZD1222 COVID-19 vaccine (dated by TCRdb to the early 2020s). Regarding the complete study: TCR sequencing was performed for approximately 240 trial participants, of whom 207 were given two doses of AZD1222 and around 25 were given two doses of MenACWY control vaccine. Trial participants were enrolled by age into 18-55, 56-69 and 70-plus year subgroups, with around 150, 28 and 57 TCR-sequenced participants respectively. Here is what the overall study found, with its caveats: Participants were mostly white British and included more females than males, and it was suggested by the authors that clonal diversity may have been underestimated. Conclusions about previously exposed vaccinees are limited because only a handful of AZD1222 recipients were SARS-CoV-2 seropositive at baseline. No day 14 peak-response samples were available, so repertoires were characterized only after the peak T cell response. After two AZD1222 doses, both the breadth and the depth of spike-specific TCRs were significantly higher than at day 0 and than in MenACWY recipients. Reportedly, almost half of the unique spike-specific TCRs recognized epitopes lying outside the regions that are mutated in the B.1.351 and B.1.1.7 variants. The 56-69-year group was small, and its depth increase did not reach significance, likely because of low power. CD4 TCRs associated with the vaccine covered the entire spike protein, and the dominant responses were in regions 160-218 and 743-854.

In light of the paper, this sample's time point label describes: about 28 days (+/-7) after the second vaccine dose. AZD1222 recipients given second doses at about 4 weeks or at about 12 weeks were pooled, since spike-specific TCR depth and breadth were not found to differ between the two schedules. The vaccinee samples were drawn from two UK trials, COV001 and COV002, one of which was a single-blind randomized controlled phase 2/3 trial testing AZD1222 (ChAdOx1 nCoV-19) in healthy adults. For TCRbeta chain sequencing, PBMC samples from trial participants were taken at day 0 and at day 28 after the second dose. The CDR3 regions of human TCRbeta chains were subjected to immunosequencing. Per the source publication's procedure: TCRs in the repertoires were compared against a reference library of SARS-CoV-2-specific TCRs that had been generated with the MIRA antigen-specificity platform. Breadth meant the fraction of unique TCRs that were SARS-CoV-2-associated, whereas depth meant the fraction of total T cells that were SARS-CoV-2-associated. Using the MIRA data, every spike-specific TCR was mapped to the spike region that the TCR reacted to and assigned to either a CD4 or a CD8 class. Log10-transformed breadth and depth values were compared by one-way ANOVA with Sidak's multiple comparisons tests. Here the immuneACCESS table is served through TCRdb, limited to in-frame sequences with V and J called. Missing clones are a known gap in these copies; in checked studies unresolved V genes cover under half, and the rest lacks a known reason. V, J and clone size were drawn from that table, and D and trimming were deduced from the DNA. The sample table records fewer than 65,000 clones; 89% of these occur just once. In total, the top ten clones hold around 13% of the sample.

Counted from cysteine to phenylalanine, this CDR3 has 13 amino acids. Just the 39-base CDR3 DNA is kept, in frame starting at base 1. Trimming removed 3 bases from V and 14 bases from J, leaving 16 bases between the germline ends. CDR1 and CDR2 are drawn from the germline V gene: KGHDR, SFDVKD. The sample in question was peripheral blood, obtained 28 days after the second AZD1222 dose. This receptor was taken from an adult who received the AZD1222 COVID-19 vaccine. In this chain, TRBV24-1 is recombined with TRBJ2-1; the D gene is perhaps TRBD2, on 5 matching bases. CDR3 protein: CATSDLPAEGEFF. At the DNA level, the sequence is TGTGCCACCAGTGATCTACCAGCAGAGGGAGAGTTCTTC.